This is a list of T cell receptor beta chains from one sample in a study of blood T cell repertoires in COVID-19. Some clones are missing from TCRdb's copy, which holds only in-frame ones; the method was immunoSEQ multiplex PCR. This sample carries approximately 150,000 clones, 88% of them seen once, and the ten largest clones take 2.5%. Sequencing was performed on peripheral blood. The receptors come from a human donor with COVID-19, enrolled during active disease. The donor label of this sample is uncertain. Each CDR3 is given with its conserved first and last residue. Each record gives: CDR3 length, J gene, D gene, V gene, CDR3 DNA, CDR3 protein. The D gene is left open where the match is weak.

len: 15; j_gene: TRBJ1-3; d_gene: NA; v_gene: TRBV28; CDR3nt: TGTGCCAGCAGCTCCCCTACAGGGAAGGGAAACACCATATATTTT; CDR3aa: CASSSPTGKGNTIYF
len: 15; j_gene: TRBJ2-1; d_gene: NA; v_gene: TRBV18; CDR3nt: TGTGCCAGCTCACCACCTCAGCGGAACTACAATGAGCAGTTCTTC; CDR3aa: CASSPPQRNYNEQFF
len: 12; j_gene: TRBJ1-1; d_gene: NA; v_gene: TRBV2; CDR3nt: TGTGCCAGCAGCGGACTGACCGCTGAAGCTTTCTTT; CDR3aa: CASSGLTAEAFF
len: 14; j_gene: TRBJ2-3; d_gene: NA; v_gene: TRBV2; CDR3nt: TGTGCCAGCAGTGGACAGCTCCAGGGGTTGGCGCAGTATTTT; CDR3aa: CASSGQLQGLAQYF
len: 15; j_gene: TRBJ1-4; d_gene: NA; v_gene: TRBV24-1; CDR3nt: TGTGCCACCAGCCCTCATCCGGAGCTTCCTGGAAAACTGTTTTTT; CDR3aa: CATSPHPELPGKLFF
len: 13; j_gene: TRBJ2-7; d_gene: TRBD1; v_gene: TRBV7-7; CDR3nt: TGTGCCAGCAGCTTGGACAGGGCCGACGAGCAGTACTTC; CDR3aa: CASSLDRADEQYF
len: 15; j_gene: TRBJ2-2; d_gene: TRBD1; v_gene: TRBV9; CDR3nt: TGTGCCAGCAGCGTAGAGGGGGCGCGTGGCGGGGAGCTGTTTTTT; CDR3aa: CASSVEGARGGELFF
len: 13; j_gene: TRBJ1-1; d_gene: NA; v_gene: TRBV5-1; CDR3nt: TGCGCCAGCAGCCCCGAGATGAACACTGAAGCTTTCTTT; CDR3aa: CASSPEMNTEAFF
len: 14; j_gene: TRBJ2-1; d_gene: TRBD1; v_gene: TRBV6-5; CDR3nt: TGTGCCAGCTATTCAGGGGGTAGCCTCAATGAGCAGTTCTTC; CDR3aa: CASYSGGSLNEQFF
len: 15; j_gene: TRBJ2-7; d_gene: TRBD1; v_gene: TRBV9; CDR3nt: TGTGCCAGCAGCGTAGCTGGGACAGGGTCGGCCGAGCAGTACTTC; CDR3aa: CASSVAGTGSAEQYF
len: 15; j_gene: TRBJ1-6; d_gene: TRBD1; v_gene: TRBV7-9; CDR3nt: TGTGCCAGCAGCTTAGATGGGACAGGAACTTCACCCCTCCACTTT; CDR3aa: CASSLDGTGTSPLHF
len: 13; j_gene: TRBJ1-2; d_gene: NA; v_gene: TRBV19; CDR3nt: TGTGCCAGTAGTATAACAGTATCATATGGCTACACCTTC; CDR3aa: CASSITVSYGYTF
len: 13; j_gene: TRBJ1-1; d_gene: NA; v_gene: TRBV6-4; CDR3nt: TGTGCCAGCAGTGCCACAGCAGGCACTGAAGCTTTCTTT; CDR3aa: CASSATAGTEAFF
len: 13; j_gene: TRBJ1-1; d_gene: NA; v_gene: TRBV6-5; CDR3nt: TGTGCCAGCAGACCGGGAAGTAACACTGAAGCTTTCTTT; CDR3aa: CASRPGSNTEAFF